This section outlines one TCR beta chain sequence together with its context. The data were taken from a study of technical replicates of blood from several donors. The CDR3 is made up of 17 amino acids. Germline V gene lookup returns CDR1 SGDLS and CDR2 YYNGEE. With 2 bases removed from V and 4 bases from J, the gap between germline ends came to 21 bases. Clones were read by immunoSEQ multiplex PCR, and TCRdb kept only the in-frame ones, dropping some. The sample consists of 75,000 to 90,000 clones, around 90% of them appearing once. This TCR came from a human donor in good health. The chain joins TRBV9 to TRBJ1-2; D is unresolved. The sample consisted of T cells isolated from PBMCs. This CDR3 reads CASSVNPDGLPSYGYTF. DNA for the CDR3: TGTGCCAGCAGCGTGAACCCTGATGGACTTCCGTCCTATGGCTACACCTTC.